This is a list of T cell receptor beta chains from one sample in a study of blood T cell repertoires in COVID-19. Sequencing was performed with immunoSEQ multiplex PCR; in TCRdb, only in-frame clones are kept and a portion is missing. The repertoire holds some 190,000 clones, just over 85% seen once, with around 1.5% in the top ten. The sequenced sample consisted of peripheral blood. The receptors originated from a man younger than 35 with active or convalescent COVID-19. CDR3s include the opening cysteine and the closing phenylalanine or tryptophan. Fields, in order: J gene, V gene, clone size, D gene, CDR3 protein, CDR3 DNA. A D gene is named only where the DNA matches it firmly. Clone size is stated in some rows and not others, as once, few, many or a class when expanded.

TRBJ2-7 | TRBV3-1/TRBV3-2 | once | NA | CASSQEGLAYEQYF | TGTGCCAGCAGCCAAGAGGGCTTAGCCTACGAGCAGTACTTC
TRBJ1-1 | TRBV9 | NA | NA | CASSVQGSMNTEAFF | TGTGCCAGCAGCGTACAGGGGAGCATGAACACTGAAGCTTTCTTT
TRBJ2-7 | TRBV11-2 | NA | NA | CASSLDLAGHSYEQYF | TGTGCCAGCAGCTTAGATCTGGCAGGGCACTCCTACGAGCAGTACTTC
TRBJ1-1 | TRBV29-1 | NA | NA | CSARGGGLNTEAFF | TGCAGCGCCCGGGGGGGAGGATTGAACACTGAAGCTTTCTTT
TRBJ1-1 | TRBV19 | NA | NA | CASKAGSEAFF | TGTGCCAGTAAGGCCGGGAGTGAAGCTTTCTTT
TRBJ1-5 | TRBV28 | NA | TRBD1 | CASNHGTERNQPQHF | TGTGCCAGCAACCACGGGACAGAAAGAAATCAGCCCCAGCATTTT
TRBJ2-5 | TRBV6-5 | NA | NA | CASSKGLLQETQYF | TGTGCCAGCAGTAAGGGACTTCTCCAAGAGACCCAGTACTTC
TRBJ1-2 | TRBV5-1 | few | NA | CASSPPDRPANYGYTF | TGCGCCAGCAGCCCGCCAGACAGGCCAGCTAACTATGGCTACACCTTC
TRBJ1-5 | TRBV19 | NA | TRBD1 | CASSDGTGGKGSQHF | TGTGCCAGTTCGGACGGGACAGGGGGTAAGGGGTCCCAGCATTTT
TRBJ2-1 | TRBV12-3/TRBV12-4 | NA | NA | CASSLVRSNEQFF | TGTGCCAGCAGTTTGGTGAGGAGCAATGAGCAGTTCTTC
TRBJ1-2 | TRBV6-5 | NA | NA | CASNSIYGYTF | TGTGCCAGCAACAGTATCTATGGCTACACCTTC
TRBJ1-5 | TRBV10-3 | NA | TRBD1 | CAITALSGTGGSFAAGFGNQPQHF | TGTGCCATCACCGCTTTGAGTGGGACAGGGGGCTCGTTCGCGGCCGGATTCGGCAATCAGCCCCAGCATTTT
TRBJ2-5 | TRBV19 | NA | TRBD2 | CASSITPGLAGIKETQYF | TGTGCCAGTAGTATTACCCCGGGACTAGCGGGTATTAAAGAGACCCAGTACTTC
TRBJ2-7 | TRBV27 | NA | TRBD2 | CASSPVGGLAYHEQYF | TGTGCCAGCAGTCCAGTCGGGGGACTAGCATACCACGAGCAGTACTTC
TRBJ1-1 | TRBV10-3 | NA | NA | CAIRGALITEAFF | TGTGCCATCAGGGGCGCGTTGATCACTGAAGCTTTCTTT
TRBJ1-2 | TRBV19 | NA | NA | CASSRVVDSNYGYTF | TGTGCCAGTAGTAGAGTTGTAGACAGTAACTATGGCTACACCTTC
TRBJ2-7 | TRBV18 | NA | NA | CASSPDRSSYEQYF | TGTGCCAGCTCACCCGACAGGTCCTCCTACGAGCAGTACTTC
TRBJ1-5 | TRBV27 | NA | TRBD1 | CASSKTGNGYQPQHF | TGTGCCAGCAGTAAGACAGGGAACGGATATCAGCCCCAGCATTTT
TRBJ1-2 | TRBV10-3 | NA | TRBD1 | CAISAGTDGYTF | TGTGCCATCAGTGCCGGGACAGACGGCTACACCTTC
TRBJ1-1 | TRBV5-1 | NA | NA | CASSLAVGPDTEAFF | TGCGCCAGCAGCTTGGCCGTGGGGCCGGACACTGAAGCTTTCTTT
TRBJ2-2 | TRBV10-1 | NA | TRBD2 | CASSSSLAGTGELFF | TGCGCCAGCAGTAGTTCCCTAGCGGGAACCGGGGAGCTGTTTTTT
TRBJ2-5 | TRBV13 | NA | TRBD1 | CASNGDREETQYF | TGTGCCAGCAATGGGGACAGGGAAGAGACCCAGTACTTC
TRBJ1-1 | TRBV6-5 | NA | TRBD1 | CASSRGTATEAFF | TGTGCCAGCAGTCGGGGGACAGCCACTGAAGCTTTCTTT
TRBJ2-1 | TRBV10-1 | NA | NA | CASSESLGGRRALDEQFF | TGCGCCAGCAGTGAGTCCCTTGGTGGGCGGAGGGCGTTGGATGAGCAGTTCTTC
TRBJ1-3 | TRBV6-5 | few | TRBD1 | CASSSRRGGTGNTIYF | TGTGCCAGCAGTTCCCGGAGAGGGGGCACTGGAAACACCATATATTTT
TRBJ2-5 | TRBV29-1 | NA | NA | CSVEASQETQYF | TGCAGCGTTGAGGCTAGCCAAGAGACCCAGTACTTC
TRBJ1-2 | TRBV12-3/TRBV12-4 | NA | NA | CASSRTANYGYTF | TGTGCCAGCAGTCGAACAGCTAACTATGGCTACACCTTC
TRBJ1-1 | TRBV5-1 | NA | NA | CASSWGTEGGVPEAFF | TGCGCCAGCAGCTGGGGGACCGAAGGGGGAGTACCTGAAGCTTTCTTT
TRBJ2-7 | TRBV19 | NA | TRBD2 | CASSLDGRASSYEQYF | TGTGCCAGTAGTCTGGACGGGAGGGCGAGCTCCTACGAGCAGTACTTC
TRBJ2-1 | TRBV27 | NA | NA | CASSSLPGVNEQFF | TGTGCCAGCAGTTCTCTCCCGGGAGTGAATGAGCAGTTCTTC
TRBJ2-3 | TRBV13 | NA | TRBD1 | CASSRDRGQTDTQYF | TGTGCCAGCAGCCGGGACAGGGGGCAGACAGATACGCAGTATTTT
TRBJ1-4 | TRBV25-1 | NA | NA | CASTENEKLFF | TGTGCCAGCACCGAGAATGAAAAACTGTTTTTT
TRBJ2-7 | TRBV11-2 | NA | TRBD2 | CASSLEVLAGGEQYF | TGTGCCAGCAGCTTAGAGGTCCTAGCGGGAGGCGAGCAGTACTTC
TRBJ1-2 | TRBV7-9 | NA | NA | CASSSRSLGYTF | TGTGCCAGCAGCTCCCGTTCTTTGGGCTACACCTTC
TRBJ2-5 | TRBV7-9 | NA | NA | CASKPSITEGLNQETQYF | TGTGCCAGCAAGCCTAGTATAACCGAGGGACTCAACCAAGAGACCCAGTACTTC
TRBJ1-1 | TRBV3-1/TRBV3-2 | once | TRBD1 | CASSFLDRAGTEAFF | TGTGCCAGCAGTTTCCTCGACAGGGCAGGAACTGAAGCTTTCTTT
TRBJ1-2 | TRBV6-1 | NA | TRBD1 | CASSDGTVLYGYTF | TGTGCCAGCAGTGATGGGACAGTTCTTTATGGCTACACCTTC
TRBJ1-5 | TRBV28 | NA | NA | CASSFGGAGGSNQPQHF | TGTGCCAGCAGTTTCGGAGGGGCCGGCGGGAGCAATCAGCCCCAGCATTTT
TRBJ2-1 | TRBV14 | NA | NA | CASSLPAWRERKNEQFF | TGTGCCAGCAGCCTTCCCGCTTGGCGGGAAAGGAAAAATGAGCAGTTCTTC
TRBJ2-7 | TRBV4-2 | once | TRBD2 | CASSPGTSGDPYEQYF | TGTGCCAGCAGCCCAGGGACTAGCGGAGACCCCTACGAGCAGTACTTC
TRBJ2-3 | TRBV3-1/TRBV3-2 | NA | NA | CASSQGLRAASTDTQYF | TGTGCCAGCAGCCAAGGACTCCGTGCGGCTAGCACAGATACGCAGTATTTT
TRBJ2-3 | TRBV4-3 | NA | TRBD2 | CASSQDHAGGDTQYF | TGCGCCAGCAGCCAAGATCACGCGGGAGGAGATACGCAGTATTTT
TRBJ1-1 | TRBV4-3 | NA | NA | CASSQGVNTEAFF | TGCGCCAGCAGCCAGGGAGTGAACACTGAAGCTTTCTTT
TRBJ2-1 | TRBV27 | NA | NA | CASSSRTGPYNEQFF | TGTGCCAGCAGTTCCCGGACTGGTCCCTACAATGAGCAGTTCTTC
TRBJ1-3 | TRBV6-5 | once | NA | CASSYHTGGTGNTIYF | TGTGCCAGCAGTTACCATACAGGAGGGACTGGAAACACCATATATTTT
TRBJ2-7 | TRBV18 | NA | TRBD2 | CASSLSPGLGLAGNTMSYEQYF | TGTGCCAGCTCCCTGTCTCCAGGGTTGGGGCTAGCGGGAAATACAATGTCCTACGAGCAGTACTTC
TRBJ2-5 | TRBV28 | NA | NA | CASGAVQETQYF | TGTGCCAGCGGAGCGGTCCAAGAGACCCAGTACTTC
TRBJ2-7 | TRBV5-6 | NA | TRBD2 | CASSFSSGTYEQYF | TGTGCCAGCAGCTTTTCTAGCGGTACCTACGAGCAGTACTTC
TRBJ1-5 | TRBV3-1/TRBV3-2 | once | NA | CASSQTSGGSQPQHF | TGTGCCAGCAGCCAAACGTCGGGGGGTTCTCAGCCCCAGCATTTT
TRBJ2-1 | TRBV5-1 | once | NA | CASSSKPGNNEQFF | TGCGCCAGCAGCTCCAAACCAGGGAACAATGAGCAGTTCTTC
TRBJ2-5 | TRBV5-6 | NA | NA | CASSLREFGGETQYF | TGTGCCAGCAGCTTGCGGGAGTTTGGGGGGGAGACCCAGTACTTC
TRBJ1-5 | TRBV28 | NA | NA | CASSLGTENQPQHF | TGTGCCAGCAGTTTAGGTACGGAGAATCAGCCCCAGCATTTT
TRBJ2-7 | TRBV19 | NA | TRBD1 | CASSGTGTAYEQYF | TGTGCCAGTAGTGGGACAGGAACGGCCTACGAGCAGTACTTC